A single sample gave rise to the 8 T cell receptor beta chains below, sequenced in a study of shared clonotypes between healthy human individuals. Assay used: immunoSEQ multiplex PCR; TCRdb lists only in-frame clones, some missing. The sample holds millions of clones, approximately 95% seen once. Sequenced: naive CD4+ T cells from PBMCs. This sample's subset: CD45RA+ positively selected. The receptors were sampled from a man younger than 35 in good health. Some clones in this sample may be carry-over from other donors' samples.

This clone was detected once. This rearrangement joins TRBV30 to TRBJ2-7, with D perhaps matching TRBD2 (5 bases). The CDR3 has 14 amino acids. V lost 5 bases to trimming and J lost 8 bases, with 22 bases between them. Germline assignment: CDR1 GTSNPN and CDR2 SVGIG (reference sequence). Written as DNA, the CDR3 is TGTGCCTGGGGCCGAGGGTCACTTACCATCCAGCAGTACTTC. It specifies CAWGRGSLTIQQYF.

The chain is built from TRBV15 and TRBJ2-3; D remains ambiguous. CDR1 is LNHNV and CDR2 is YYDKDF in the germline V gene (reference sequence). The CDR3 has 17 amino acids. V gave up 1 base and J gave up 0 bases, with 14 bases separating them. The CDR3 nucleotides are TGTGCCACCAGCAGAGTTTTTGGCAGCACGAGCACAGATACGCAGTATTTT. Protein sequence: CATSRVFGSTSTDTQYF.

The V and J genes are TRBV6-5 and TRBJ2-5; 7 bases agree with TRBD2. Germline V lookup: CDR1 MNHEY, CDR2 SVGAGI. The CDR3 has 15 amino acids. V dropped 7 bases and J dropped 3; count of bases not matched to a gene: 11. The CDR3 protein is CASTMGGSLEETQYF. The CDR3 bases are TGTGCCAGCACCATGGGCGGGAGTCTGGAAGAGACCCAGTACTTC.

This rearrangement joins TRBV29-1 to TRBJ2-7; tentatively, D is TRBD1 (6 bases). With 4 bases removed from V and 3 bases from J, the gap between germline ends came to 10 bases. The germline gives CDR1 SQVTM, CDR2 ANQGSEA. The CDR3 sequence is 12 residues long. The CDR3 bases are TGCAGCGTTGGATCGACAGGCTACGAGCAGTACTTC. Its translation is CSVGSTGYEQYF.

The chain uses TRBV7-3 and TRBJ2-1, with a tentative D call TRBD2 (6 bases). Germline values: CDR1 SGHTA, CDR2 FQGTGA. The CDR3 totals 15 residues. V lost 1 base and J lost 6, with 13 bases in between. In nucleotides, the CDR3 is TGTGCCAGCAGCTTAATCAGTGGGGGACTCAATGAGCAGTTCTTC. Protein: CASSLISGGLNEQFF.

The J gene is TRBJ2-1, the V gene TRBV2; TRBD1 aligns across 9 bases. J was trimmed by 3 bases and V by 7 bases; bases with no gene match: 7. CDR3 size: 15 residues. Germline CDR1 reads SNHLY; CDR2 reads FYNNEI. CDR3: CASTSGTGHYNEQFF. The CDR3 bases are TGTGCCAGCACGTCCGGGACAGGGCACTACAATGAGCAGTTCTTC.

The chain joins TRBV28 to TRBJ2-5; D is unclear. There are 16 residues in the CDR3. V was trimmed by 2 bases and J by 5 bases, leaving 18 bases between them. Germline CDR1 and CDR2: MDHEN and SYDVKM. The CDR3 DNA follows: TGTGCCAGCAGTTTAAGCCAGGTCGGTGTGGGGGAGACCCAGTACTTC. Its protein is CASSLSQVGVGETQYF.

The chain is built from TRBV11-2 and TRBJ2-7; a weak D match, TRBD2 (6 bases). The CDR3 contains 16 residues. From germline, CDR1 is SGHAT and CDR2 FQNNGV. The ends were cut back, 5 bases at V and 0 bases at J, with 17 bases in the middle. The CDR3 sequence: CASSPEDYPSSYEQYF. CDR3 nucleotides: TGTGCCAGCAGCCCCGAGGACTACCCCAGCTCCTACGAGCAGTACTTC.